Below, 7 T cell receptor beta chains from the same sample are listed, as sequenced in a study of blood T cell repertoires in COVID-19. TCRdb keeps only in-frame clones here, not all; method: immunoSEQ multiplex PCR. Of some 250,000 clones in the sample, around 88% were seen once. Sequencing used peripheral blood. The receptors stem from a middle-aged man with active or convalescent COVID-19.

The rearrangement uses TRBV24-1 and TRBJ2-7; 9 bases are a match to TRBD1. V gave up 2 bases and J gave up 6 bases; unmatched junction bases: 4. The CDR3 is 14 amino acids. The germline V gene has CDR1 KGHDR and CDR2 SFDVKD. CDR3 coding DNA: TGTGCCACCAGTGATTCGATGACAGGGGGCGAGCAGTACTTC. Translation: CATSDSMTGGEQYF.

The chain has TRBV12-3 or TRBV12-4 and TRBJ1-1; D gene unclear. The CDR3 contains 13 residues. Trimming pared 3 bases from V and 0 bases from J, leaving 5 bases between. The DNA for the CDR3 is TGTGCCAGCAGTTTGCGGATGAACACTGAAGCTTTCTTT. This gives the protein CASSLRMNTEAFF.

This clone has just one count. V is TRBV25-1 and J is TRBJ2-7; 7 nucleotides match TRBD1. The CDR3 runs 13 residues. The trim removed 4 bases at V and 2 bases at J, leaving 2 bases unmatched. The V gene's germline CDR1 is MGHDK and CDR2 SYGVNS. This CDR3 reads CASSGDSAYEQYF. The CDR3, as DNA: TGTGCCAGCAGTGGGGACAGCGCCTACGAGCAGTACTTC.

This clone was found a few times. V usage is TRBV24-1 and J usage is TRBJ2-7, with 9 bases lining up with TRBD1. The junction had 12 bases not matched to a gene; V was cut back by 5 bases and J by 5 bases. CDR1 KGHDR and CDR2 SFDVKD come from the germline V gene. The CDR3 extends over 16 amino acids. The CDR3 sequence is CATSGISGTGKNEQYF. CDR3 coding DNA: TGTGCCACCAGTGGGATTTCGGGGACAGGGAAAAACGAGCAGTACTTC.

The chain is built from TRBV27 and TRBJ1-5; 9 bases agree with TRBD1. Trimming removed 6 bases from V and 4 bases from J; junction bases left unmatched: 4. This CDR3 contains 14 residues. The V gene's germline CDR1 is MNHEY and CDR2 SMNVEV (reference sequence). The CDR3 spells CASRAGTGNQPQHF. The CDR3 region has the DNA TGTGCCAGCAGAGCTGGGACAGGGAATCAGCCCCAGCATTTT.

Details on this clone: The sample carries other DNA sequences with the same CDR3. The chain uses TRBV19 and TRBJ1-5; perhaps TRBD1 as D (6 bases). CDR3 size: 11 residues. Trimming pared 8 bases from V and 7 bases from J, leaving 9 bases between. The germline V gene encodes CDR1 LNHDA and CDR2 SQIVND (reference sequence). This CDR3 is CASSQGQPQHF. The DNA for the CDR3 is TGTGCCAGTTCCCAGGGGCAGCCCCAGCATTTT.

The DNA of the CDR3 is TGTGCCACCCGGACAGGTGCTAACTATGGCTACACCTTC. Translating it yields CATRTGANYGYTF. This sequence joins TRBV19 and TRBJ1-2; 7 bases agree with TRBD1. CDR1 is LNHDA, CDR2 SQIVND, per germline (reference sequence). This CDR3 spans 13 amino acids. After removal of 10 bases from V and 0 bases from J, the junction contained 5 bases not matched to a gene.